The 27 T cell receptor beta chains in this list originate from one sample, sequenced in a study of T cells after yellow fever vaccination. TCRdb itself ran the 5' RACE reads through MiXCR, one entry per CDR3 protein. The sample comprises some 300,000 distinct CDR3 sequences, about 10% of which are singletons, and around 3.4% rests with the top ten. Source: CD4+ T cells sorted from PBMCs, taken 5 days after the yellow fever booster vaccination. These receptors were collected from a man aged 18 to 29 who received the YFV17D yellow fever vaccine.

This clonotype has ten or more counts. J is TRBJ1-2 and V is TRBV5-1; 7 bases match TRBD1. The CDR3 runs to 15 residues. After removal of 3 bases from V and 4 bases from J, the junction contained 9 bases not matched to a gene. Germline CDR1 is SGHRS and CDR2 is YFSETQ. CDR3 loop: CASSSGTGQPYGYTF. CDR3 DNA: TGCGCCAGCAGCTCGGGAACGGGACAGCCCTATGGCTACACCTTC.

This clonotype was seen at least ten times. The chain employs TRBV11-2 and TRBJ1-5; D unresolved. V was shortened by 3 bases and J by 6 bases, with 15 bases between the two germline ends. The CDR3 has 15 residues. CDR1 is SGHAT and CDR2 is FQNNGV in the germline V gene. In nucleotides, the CDR3 is TGTGCCAGCAGCTTTTTTGTACGGTCTGGTCAGCCCCAGCATTTT. Its translation is CASSFFVRSGQPQHF.

This clonotype showed up just a few times. The chain has TRBV5-1 and TRBJ1-4, with 9 bases identical to TRBD1. The junction had 3 bases not matched to a gene; V was cut back by 4 bases and J by 5 bases. This CDR3 is built from 14 residues. Germline CDR1 is SGHRS and CDR2 is YFSETQ. The CDR3 loop reads CASSTGQGNEKLFF. In DNA form, the CDR3 reads TGCGCCAGCAGCACGGGACAGGGAAATGAAAAACTGTTTTTT.

The table lists this clonotype with a few counts. The chain uses TRBV5-4 and TRBJ1-3; D call uncertain. Germline-derived CDR1 and CDR2 are SGHNT and YYREEE (reference sequence). V was pared by 0 bases and J by 1 base, with 14 bases between. This CDR3 is 17 amino acids long. CDR3 DNA sequence: TGTGCCAGCAGCTTGGGAGTCAAAAGCGGGTCTGGAAACACCATATATTTT. Its protein is CASSLGVKSGSGNTIYF. Filled out from reference TRBV5-4 and TRBJ1-3, the complete variable domain reads ETGVTQSPTHLIKTRGQQVTLRCSSQSGHNTVSWYQQALGQGPQFIFQYYREEENGRGNFPPRFSGLQFPNYSSELNVNALELDDSALYLCASSLGVKSGSGNTIYFGEGSWLTVV.

The chain carries TRBV7-9 and TRBJ1-3; D call uncertain. In germline, CDR1 is SEHNR, CDR2 FQNEAQ (reference sequence). V gave up 6 bases and J gave up 3 bases, with 18 bases separating them. The CDR3 extends over 16 amino acids. In DNA form, the CDR3 reads TGTGCCAGCAGTACCAGGCGAACGATGGATGGAAACACCATATATTTT. Amino acid sequence: CASSTRRTMDGNTIYF.

The CDR3 protein is CASNKGLAGSDTQYF. The CDR3, as DNA: TGCGCCAGCAACAAGGGACTAGCGGGGTCAGATACGCAGTATTTT. The rearrangement uses TRBV5-1 and TRBJ2-3; 13 nucleotides align to TRBD2. The V segment lost 6 bases and the J segment 4 bases; nucleotides outside the gene matches: 5. The CDR3 totals 15 residues. Germline V gene sequence: CDR1 SGHRS, CDR2 YFSETQ.

The chain joins TRBV6-6 to TRBJ2-7; 8 bases align to TRBD1. Germline loops: CDR1 MNHNY, CDR2 SVGAGI (reference sequence). The CDR3 consists of 13 residues. J was trimmed by 4 bases and V by 7 bases; bases with no gene match: 6. The CDR3, as DNA: TGTGCCAGCACCCGGACAGGGACGTACGAGCAGTACTTC. Translated: CASTRTGTYEQYF.

The V call is TRBV5-1, the J call TRBJ2-3; D might be TRBD2 (5 bases). Trimming stripped 8 bases from V and 5 bases from J, with 21 bases between. The CDR3 is 15 residues long. From germline, CDR1 is SGHRS and CDR2 YFSETQ. The chain's CDR3 is CASKSRTDWKDTQYF. CDR3 coding DNA: TGCGCCAGTAAATCTCGGACTGACTGGAAAGATACGCAGTATTTT.

In this sample, this clonotype turned up a few times. J is TRBJ2-1 and V is TRBV27, with 7 nucleotides matching TRBD1. V lost 3 bases, J lost 7 bases, and 9 bases stayed unmatched. CDR3 length: 15 residues. Germline lookup yields CDR1 MNHEY and CDR2 SMNVEV (reference sequence). CDR3 nucleotide sequence: TGTGCCAGCAGTTTTGACAGGGTTGGGGGTAATGAGCAGTTCTTC. Translating it yields CASSFDRVGGNEQFF.

This clonotype showed up just a few times. The chain is built from TRBV2 and TRBJ1-5, with TRBD1 matching 8 bases. The V gene end was trimmed by 5 bases and the J gene end by 5 bases; junction bases not matched to a gene: 5. The germline gives CDR1 SNHLY, CDR2 FYNNEI. The CDR3 loop spans 14 amino acids. CDR3 DNA sequence: TGTGCCAGCAGTCTCCAGGGGGCCGATCAGCCCCAGCATTTT. Protein: CASSLQGADQPQHF.

This clonotype has at least ten counts. The V and J genes are TRBV5-5 and TRBJ1-5; no definite D call. Germline CDR1 reads SGHKS; CDR2 reads YYEKEE (reference sequence). The ends were cut back, 3 bases at V and 7 bases at J, with 5 bases in the middle. This CDR3 spans 11 amino acids. The CDR3: CASSSRQPQHF. For the CDR3, the DNA is TGTGCCAGCAGCTCGCGACAGCCCCAGCATTTT.

This clonotype occurred many times. V usage is TRBV11-2 and J usage is TRBJ2-3; tentative D call: TRBD2 (6 bases). The CDR3 runs 16 residues. Germline V lookup: CDR1 SGHAT, CDR2 FQNNGV. V lost 1 base and J lost 0, with 11 bases in between. The CDR3 loop reads CASSLVQRASTDTQYF. The CDR3 DNA reads as TGTGCCAGCAGCTTAGTTCAGCGGGCGAGCACAGATACGCAGTATTTT.

V and J are TRBV5-6 and TRBJ2-4, with 11 bases that match TRBD2. This CDR3 is built from 15 residues. Germline V gives CDR1 SGHDT, CDR2 YYEEEE. V shed 8 bases and J 2 bases; nucleotides not matched to a gene: 6. DNA of the CDR3: TGTGCCAGTCGGTCTAGCGGGGGGTCCAAAAACATTCAGTACTTC. As protein: CASRSSGGSKNIQYF.

This chain uses TRBV6-2 or TRBV6-3 with TRBJ1-2; 7 bases are a match to TRBD1. This CDR3 is 14 amino acids long. The germline V gene has CDR1 MNHEY and CDR2 SVGEGT. Trimming at V came to 5 bases and at J to 2 bases, leaving 5 bases not matched to a gene. The CDR3 is CASSIPGQNYGYTF. The CDR3 bases are TGTGCCAGCAGTATTCCGGGACAGAACTATGGCTACACCTTC.

CDR3 bases: TGTGCCAGCAGTCCTTGGACAGGGGGACATAATTCACCCCTCCACTTT. Its translation is CASSPWTGGHNSPLHF. This sequence joins TRBV6-2 or TRBV6-3 and TRBJ1-6; 10 nucleotides align to TRBD1. The V and J ends lost 5 bases and 5 bases, in that order; junction bases with no gene match: 6. The CDR3 loop spans 16 amino acids. The V gene's germline CDR1 is MNHEY and CDR2 SVGEGT.

The chain employs TRBV6-6 and TRBJ1-6; D gene unclear. Germline loops: CDR1 MNHNY, CDR2 SVGAGI (reference sequence). V lost 6 bases to trimming and J lost 10 bases, with 10 bases between them. The CDR3 has 12 residues. In nucleotides, the CDR3 is TGTGCCAGCAGCCCACCGACGTCACCCCTCCACTTT. Translation gives CASSPPTSPLHF.

This chain links TRBV4-1 with TRBJ2-4; TRBD2 matches at 7 bases. There are 16 residues in the CDR3. With V trimmed by 1 base and J by 2 bases, 5 bases remained unmatched. The germline gives CDR1 MGHRA, CDR2 YSYEKL. CDR3 sequence (DNA): TGCGCCAGCAGCCAAGGGACGACTAGCACCAAAAACATTCAGTACTTC. It is translated as CASSQGTTSTKNIQYF.

This clonotype was counted ten times or more. The chain recombines TRBV6-2 or TRBV6-3 with TRBJ1-6, with 7 bases that match TRBD1. The V gene end was trimmed by 6 bases and the J gene end by 14 bases; junction bases not matched to a gene: 16. CDR1 and CDR2 (germline): MNHEY, SVGEGT. The CDR3 consists of 15 residues. In DNA, the CDR3 is TGTGCCAGCAGACAACGGACAGGACCCGAGGGGACCCTCCACTTT. Translation: CASRQRTGPEGTLHF.

This clonotype occurred many times. The rearrangement links TRBV12-3 or TRBV12-4 to TRBJ2-1, with 10 bases that match TRBD1. V shed 8 bases and J 8 bases; nucleotides not matched to a gene: 12. The CDR3 is 15 amino acids. The CDR3 nucleotides read TGTGCCAGCTCCCGCCCCGGGACAGGGGTGGATGAGCAGTTCTTC. This encodes CASSRPGTGVDEQFF.

This clonotype was recorded a few times. The chain employs TRBV24-1 and TRBJ1-5, with 10 bases that match TRBD1. The CDR3 sequence is 19 residues long. Germline assignment: CDR1 KGHDR and CDR2 SFDVKD. The V gene end was trimmed by 8 bases and the J gene end by 0 bases; junction bases not matched to a gene: 15. The CDR3 sequence: CATTNRDRGGGYSNQPQHF. The CDR3 DNA reads TGTGCCACCACCAACCGGGACAGGGGTGGGGGGTATAGCAATCAGCCCCAGCATTTT.

The table lists this clonotype with a few counts. The V and J genes are TRBV12-3 or TRBV12-4 and TRBJ2-2; 9 nucleotides agree with TRBD2. V was pared by 5 bases and J by 5 bases, with 24 bases of the junction left unmatched. CDR3 length: 21 residues. CDR3 protein: CASSPNPPFGAGGSRTGELFF. The CDR3 nucleotides read TGTGCCAGCAGTCCAAATCCCCCCTTTGGAGCGGGGGGCTCGAGAACCGGGGAGCTGTTTTTT.

This clonotype was recorded a few times. The chain is built from TRBV24-1 and TRBJ1-2; no clear D. CDR3 length: 11 amino acids. Germline V gene data show CDR1 as KGHDR and CDR2 as SFDVKD. The germline V and J ends were trimmed by 5 bases and 7 bases, with 7 bases remaining between them. CDR3 amino acids: CATSGWSGYTF. CDR3 coding DNA: TGTGCCACCAGTGGATGGAGTGGCTACACCTTC.

This clonotype was seen more than once but under ten times. This chain links TRBV7-2 with TRBJ1-6; D is ambiguous. Looked up from germline, CDR1 is SGHTA and CDR2 is FQGNSA. Trimming stripped 1 base from V and 13 bases from J, with 11 bases between. The CDR3 is 13 residues long. CDR3 region: CASSLGGRWPLHF. The CDR3 DNA is TGTGCCAGCAGCTTAGGGGGTAGGTGGCCCCTCCACTTT. Full variable domain (outside the CDR3, taken from reference TRBV7-2 and TRBJ1-6): GAGVSQSPSNKVTEKGKDVELRCDPISGHTALYWYRQSLGQGLEFLIYFQGNSAPDKSGLPSDRFSAERTGGSVSTLTIQRTQQEDSAVYLCASSLGGRWPLHFGNGTRLTVT.

In its sample, this clonotype was seen a few times. The chain employs TRBV5-1 and TRBJ2-5, with 9 positions matching TRBD2. Trimming took 7 bases from V and 0 from J; bases not matched to a gene: 4. The germline gives CDR1 SGHRS, CDR2 YFSETQ. The CDR3 has 14 amino acids. In DNA form, the CDR3 reads TGCGCCAGCTCCGGGACTAGCAACCAAGAGACCCAGTACTTC. It codes for CASSGTSNQETQYF.

The rearrangement uses TRBV4-3 and TRBJ1-3; D is undetermined. CDR1 is LGHNA, CDR2 YSLEER, per germline. The CDR3 sequence is 14 residues long. V dropped 0 bases and J dropped 3 bases, with 6 bases sitting between them. The CDR3 loop reads CASSQEGVGNTIYF. CDR3 DNA: TGCGCCAGCAGCCAAGAAGGCGTTGGAAACACCATATATTTT.

This clonotype was recorded at least ten times. V gene TRBV2 combines with J gene TRBJ1-4, with TRBD1 as a possible D gene (5 bases). The germline CDR1 and CDR2 sequences are SNHLY and FYNNEI. The CDR3 is 12 amino acids. V lost 8 bases, J lost 8 bases, and 12 bases lay in between. The DNA for the CDR3 is TGTGCCAGCTCTTTCCAGGGAGAAAAACTGTTTTTT. Protein sequence: CASSFQGEKLFF.

This clonotype was seen at least ten times. The J gene is TRBJ2-5, the V gene TRBV7-2, with a possible D match to TRBD2 (7 bases). The CDR3 runs to 14 residues. Trimming left V 1 base short and J 7 bases short, with 13 bases between. Germline lookup yields CDR1 SGHTA and CDR2 FQGNSA. The CDR3 DNA sequence: TGTGCCAGCAGCTTAGTAGGGGGGGGAGGGACCCAGTACTTC. Translation gives CASSLVGGGGTQYF.